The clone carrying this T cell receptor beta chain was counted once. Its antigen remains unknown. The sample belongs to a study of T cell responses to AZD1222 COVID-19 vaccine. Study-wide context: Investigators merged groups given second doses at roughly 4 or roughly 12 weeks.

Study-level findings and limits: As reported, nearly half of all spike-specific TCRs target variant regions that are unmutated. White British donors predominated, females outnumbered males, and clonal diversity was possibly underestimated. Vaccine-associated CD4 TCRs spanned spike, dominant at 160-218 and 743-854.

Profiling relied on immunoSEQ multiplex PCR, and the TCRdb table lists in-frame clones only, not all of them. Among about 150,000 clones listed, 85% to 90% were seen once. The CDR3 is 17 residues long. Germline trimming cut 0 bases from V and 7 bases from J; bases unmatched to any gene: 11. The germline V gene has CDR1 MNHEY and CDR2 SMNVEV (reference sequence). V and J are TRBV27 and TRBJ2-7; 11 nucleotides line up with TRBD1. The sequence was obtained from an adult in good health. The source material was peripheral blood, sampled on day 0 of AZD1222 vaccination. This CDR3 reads CASSLSSRTGGALEQYF. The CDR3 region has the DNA TGTGCCAGCAGTTTATCGTCTCGGACAGGGGGCGCATTAGAGCAGTACTTC.